This T cell receptor beta chain came from a study of read filtering for tumor transcriptome and immune sequencing. Study-level background: Per sample, TCR-region reads ranged about 3.5 to 11 million by IR-seq, roughly 80 to 1,300 by RNA-seq.

This clonotype was detected a few times. Its antigen remains unidentified. Notes on the study in general: In IR-seq, single-read clonotypes were about 80% of clonotypes but approximately 3.5% of reads. Even smaller IR-seq throughput identified most shared clonotypes. This fraction held mixed bone marrow immune cells after CD138-negative sorting.

This library used 300 to 500 ng RNA and molecular barcoded adaptors spanning alpha/delta and beta/gamma chains. From the reads, TCRdb called clonotypes with MiXCR, one entry per CDR3 protein. The repertoire has over 45,000 distinct CDR3 sequences, approximately 22% of them found once; the top ten carry about a sixth. This CDR3 is 17 amino acids long. CDR1 LGHNA and CDR2 YNFKEQ come from the germline V gene. The V and J ends lost 2 bases and 5 bases, in that order; junction bases with no gene match: 13. This chain uses TRBV4-2 with TRBJ2-3; TRBD2 matches 7 bases. The source material was a population of CD138-negative cells sorted from bone marrow. The sequence came from a donor aged 40 or over with multiple myeloma. CDR3 region: CASSQFVGGGNIDTQYF. CDR3 sequence (DNA): TGTGCCAGCAGCCAATTCGTTGGGGGGGGGAATATAGATACGCAGTATTTT.